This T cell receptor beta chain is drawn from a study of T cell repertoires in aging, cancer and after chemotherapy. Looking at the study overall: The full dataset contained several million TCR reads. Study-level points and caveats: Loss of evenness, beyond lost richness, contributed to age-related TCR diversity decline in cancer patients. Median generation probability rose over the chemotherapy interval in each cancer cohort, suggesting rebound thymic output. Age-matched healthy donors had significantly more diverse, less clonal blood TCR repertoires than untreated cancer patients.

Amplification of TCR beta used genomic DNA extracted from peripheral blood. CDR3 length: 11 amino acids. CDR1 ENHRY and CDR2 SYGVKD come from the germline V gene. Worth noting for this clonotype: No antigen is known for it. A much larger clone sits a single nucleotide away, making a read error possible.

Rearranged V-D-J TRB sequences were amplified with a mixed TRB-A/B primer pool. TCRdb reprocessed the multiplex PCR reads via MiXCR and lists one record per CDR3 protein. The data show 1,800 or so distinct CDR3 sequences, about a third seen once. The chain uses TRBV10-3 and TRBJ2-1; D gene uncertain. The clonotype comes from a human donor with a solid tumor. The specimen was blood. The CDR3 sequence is CAISGHNKQFF. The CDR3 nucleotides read TGTGCCATCAGTGGCCACAATAAGCAGTTCTTC.